One sample yielded the 12 T cell receptor beta chains listed below, sequenced in a study of patients and donors after allogeneic stem cell transplantation. TCRdb reprocessed the RT-PCR reads via MiXCR and lists one record per CDR3 protein. The data contain 400,000 to 500,000 distinct CDR3 sequences, 16% of them seen just once; the ten biggest clones take up less than 9.5%. The material sequenced was blood, either unsorted or a sorted T cell fraction (not recorded which). The receptors derive from a human donor who was either an allogeneic HSCT recipient or a stem cell or donor lymphocyte infusion donor (not recorded which). It is not recorded whose cells these are; they may come from a transplant donor.

This clonotype was observed at least ten times. This rearrangement joins TRBV7-8 to TRBJ1-2; D unresolved. The V gene's germline CDR1 is SGHVS and CDR2 FQNEAQ. The CDR3 is 16 amino acids. V was clipped by 1 base and J by 0 bases, with 12 bases between them. In DNA form, the CDR3 reads TGTGCCAGCAGCTTAGATTCGGCAGCCCCTAACTATGGCTACACCTTC. It is translated as CASSLDSAAPNYGYTF.

V is TRBV7-6 and J is TRBJ2-3; D is uncertain. V was trimmed by 4 bases and J by 6 bases, leaving 11 bases between them. The CDR3 sequence is 13 residues long. Germline CDR1 and CDR2: SGHVS and FNYEAQ. DNA for the CDR3: TGTGCCAGCAGCTATCTAACGGAGGATACGCAGTATTTT. It yields the protein CASSYLTEDTQYF.

V and J are TRBV15 and TRBJ1-1, with D unclear. The CDR3 extends over 16 amino acids. The V end was cut by 3 bases, the J end by 0 bases, with 14 bases between. Germline V gene sequence: CDR1 LNHNV, CDR2 YYDKDF (reference sequence). DNA of the CDR3: TGTGCCACCAGCAGGGATCTCGGACGGATGAACACTGAAGCTTTCTTT. This codes for CATSRDLGRMNTEAFF.

This clonotype was seen a few times. V usage is TRBV3-1 and J usage is TRBJ2-4; D gene unclear. This CDR3 is 14 amino acids long. The germline V and J ends were trimmed by 4 bases and 4 bases, with 11 bases remaining between them. From germline, CDR1 is LGHDT and CDR2 YNNKEL (reference sequence). The DNA of the CDR3 is TGTGCCAGCAGCCCGGGCACCGTTAAAAACATTCAGTACTTC. As protein: CASSPGTVKNIQYF.

J is TRBJ2-7 and V is TRBV4-2, with 8 bases identical to TRBD2. Germline V gives CDR1 LGHNA, CDR2 YNFKEQ. The CDR3 runs 15 residues. The V segment lost 4 bases and the J segment 0 bases; nucleotides outside the gene matches: 5. The CDR3: CASSRQLAASYEQYF. The DNA for the CDR3 is TGTGCCAGCAGCCGCCAACTAGCGGCCTCCTACGAGCAGTACTTC.

This clonotype showed up many times. The rearrangement links TRBV12-3 or TRBV12-4 to TRBJ2-1, with 7 nucleotides matching TRBD1. With 8 bases clipped from V and 8 bases from J, the junction kept 9 bases outside the gene matches. This CDR3 contains 13 residues. CDR3 protein: CASATTGADEQFF. CDR3 coding DNA: TGTGCCAGCGCTACCACAGGGGCAGATGAGCAGTTCTTC.

This clonotype appeared a few times. The chain is built from TRBV28 and TRBJ1-6, with 10 positions matching TRBD1. The V gene's germline CDR1 is MDHEN and CDR2 SYDVKM. Trimming at V came to 2 bases and at J to 3 bases, leaving 4 bases not matched to a gene. There are 17 residues in the CDR3. CDR3 sequence reads: CASSLRQGASYNSPLHF. CDR3 coding DNA: TGTGCCAGCAGTTTAAGACAGGGGGCAAGCTATAATTCACCCCTCCACTTT.

This clonotype was recorded only once. The V and J genes are TRBV11-2 and TRBJ2-1, with TRBD2 matching over 8 bases. Germline-derived CDR1 and CDR2 are SGHAT and FQNNGV. Trimming at V came to 2 bases and at J to 6 bases, leaving 9 bases not matched to a gene. The length of the CDR3 is 16 residues. The CDR3 protein is CASSLSSGGDLNEQFF. Written as DNA, the CDR3 is TGTGCCAGCAGCTTAAGTTCGGGGGGGGACCTCAATGAGCAGTTCTTC.

This clonotype showed up just a few times. The chain has TRBV15 and TRBJ2-2; TRBD1 matches at 7 bases. V gave up 3 bases and J gave up 6 bases; unmatched junction bases: 10. The length of the CDR3 is 16 residues. Germline CDR1 is LNHNV and CDR2 is YYDKDF (reference sequence). Here the CDR3 reads CATSRETGKGAGELFF. DNA for the CDR3: TGTGCCACCAGCAGGGAGACAGGGAAAGGAGCCGGGGAGCTGTTTTTT.

This clonotype was found a few times. V usage is TRBV9 and J usage is TRBJ2-1; D not certain. Trimming shortened V by 0 bases and J by 5 bases, and 12 bases separated the two germline ends. Germline V lookup: CDR1 SGDLS, CDR2 YYNGEE. The CDR3 is 15 residues long. The CDR3 bases are TGTGCCAGCAGCGTAGGGCTGGGGTGCAACAATGAGCAGTTCTTC. The encoded protein is CASSVGLGCNNEQFF.

The CDR3 DNA follows: TGTGCCAGCAGCTTAATCGGGGGGCGTGGGGATCAGCCCCAGCATTTT. Translation: CASSLIGGRGDQPQHF. The rearrangement uses TRBV7-2 and TRBJ1-5; D is perhaps TRBD1 (6 bases). Per the germline V gene, CDR1 is SGHTA and CDR2 is FQGNSA. The germline V and J ends were trimmed by 2 bases and 5 bases, with 16 bases remaining between them. The CDR3 totals 16 residues.

The sample holds a few counts of this clonotype. This chain links TRBV20-1 with TRBJ2-5; no firm D call. Looked up from germline, CDR1 is DFQATT and CDR2 is SNEGSKA (reference sequence). V lost 0 bases to trimming and J lost 0 bases, with 8 bases between them. This CDR3 has 14 residues. Here the CDR3 reads CSARDTRYQETQYF. As DNA, the CDR3 is TGCAGTGCTAGAGATACCAGATACCAAGAGACCCAGTACTTC.